A selection of T cell receptor beta chains follows, all from one sample in a study of blood T cell repertoires in COVID-19. Sequencing used immunoSEQ multiplex PCR; TCRdb keeps in-frame clones, though not all of them. The data hold 75,000 or so clones, with roughly 87% observed a single time. The specimen was peripheral blood. All receptors come from a man between 65 and 85 years old with acute or convalescent COVID-19. CDR3s include the opening cysteine and the closing phenylalanine or tryptophan. D genes are given only for firm matches. Size values are once, few and many counts, or a class for expanded clones, and some rows have none.

.,13,TRBD1,TRBV3-1/TRBV3-2,TRBJ2-3,TGTGCCAGCGGACAGGGAAGCACAGATACGCAGTATTTT,CASGQGSTDTQYF
few,18,TRBD2,TRBV18,TRBJ2-1,TGTGCCAGCTCACCACCGGGGTTAGCGGGGGGCTCCTACAATGAGCAGTTCTTC,CASSPPGLAGGSYNEQFF
.,15,TRBD2,TRBV5-5,TRBJ2-7,TGTGCCAGCAGCTTGGGAACTAGCGTCTCCTACGAGCAGTACTTC,CASSLGTSVSYEQYF
.,14,TRBD1,TRBV5-3,TRBJ2-7,TGTGCCAGAAGCTACCCGGGACAGGAATACGAGCAGTACTTC,CARSYPGQEYEQYF
.,16,.,TRBV13,TRBJ1-3,TGTGCCAGCAGCTACGGTATTGTATCGCTTGGAAACACCATATATTTT,CASSYGIVSLGNTIYF
.,15,TRBD1,TRBV5-1,TRBJ1-5,TGCGCCAGCAGCTCAGGACAGGGGGACGATCAGCCCCAGCATTTT,CASSSGQGDDQPQHF
.,18,.,TRBV24-1,TRBJ2-2,TGTGCCACCAGTGATCGGGACACGGGAACCTCGGCCACCGGGGAGCTGTTTTTT,CATSDRDTGTSATGELFF
.,11,.,TRBV12-2,TRBJ1-5,TGTGCAAGTCGCTTCTATCAGCCCCAGCATTTT,CASRFYQPQHF
.,14,.,TRBV28,TRBJ1-3,TGTGCCAGCACCCCGTCCCTCTCTGGAAACACCATATATTTT,CASTPSLSGNTIYF
.,13,.,TRBV28,TRBJ2-3,TGTGCCAGCAGAGATACAGGCACAGATACGCAGTATTTT,CASRDTGTDTQYF
.,16,.,TRBV4-3,TRBJ2-1,TGCGCCAGCAGCCAAGGCGGGTTAAACTCCTACAATGAGCAGTTCTTC,CASSQGGLNSYNEQFF
.,12,.,TRBV3-1/TRBV3-2,TRBJ1-2,TGTGCCAGCAGCCCCTCTTCCTATGGCTACACCTTC,CASSPSSYGYTF
once,15,TRBD2,TRBV5-1,TRBJ2-1,TGCGCCAGCAGCTTGGGTGCTAGCGGGGGAAATGAGCAGTTCTTC,CASSLGASGGNEQFF
.,14,TRBD1,TRBV3-1/TRBV3-2,TRBJ1-3,TGTGCCAGCAGCCCCCGGACAGGGGAGAACACCATATATTTT,CASSPRTGENTIYF
.,14,TRBD1,TRBV29-1,TRBJ2-3,TGCAGCGCCAGGACAGGGGCAGTTTCAGATACGCAGTATTTT,CSARTGAVSDTQYF
.,13,TRBD1,TRBV28,TRBJ1-6,TGTGCCAGTTGTGGACAGGGTGGTTCACCCCTCCACTTT,CASCGQGGSPLHF
.,15,TRBD1,TRBV5-4,TRBJ1-6,TGTGCCAGCAGCCTAAGACAGGGGGGTGATTCACCCCTCCACTTT,CASSLRQGGDSPLHF
.,15,.,TRBV18,TRBJ2-3,TGTGCCAGCTCACCCAACATTGCTAGCACAGATACGCAGTATTTT,CASSPNIASTDTQYF
.,13,.,TRBV5-6,TRBJ1-2,TGTGCCAGCAGCGCACAGGCTACCTATGGCTACACCTTC,CASSAQATYGYTF
.,14,TRBD1,TRBV7-2,TRBJ1-5,TGTGCCAGCAGCTTGGACAGGGGGTTTCAGCCCCAGCATTTT,CASSLDRGFQPQHF